These T cell receptor beta chains were read from a single sample in a study of post-analysis software for immune sequencing data. TCRdb redid the calling of the PCR reads with MiXCR, one entry per CDR3 protein. The table shows roughly 400,000 distinct CDR3 sequences, with 39% occurring only once. The sample comprised blood. These receptors came from a girl between 2 and 10 years old with multiple sclerosis. CDR3s include the opening cysteine and the closing phenylalanine or tryptophan. Fields, in order: J gene, clone size, D gene, V gene, CDR3 protein, CDR3 DNA. D genes are given only for firm matches. Size tells how often a clone was seen (once, few, many) or the class of an expanded clone, and some rows leave it out.

J gene: TRBJ2-3
clone size: -
D gene: -
V gene: TRBV20-1
CDR3 protein: CSAPPSQGTTQYF
CDR3 DNA: TGCAGTGCTCCTCCCTCTCAGGGTACTACGCAGTATTTT

J gene: TRBJ1-2
clone size: -
D gene: -
V gene: TRBV7-9
CDR3 protein: CASSRGYIGLTNYGYTF
CDR3 DNA: TGTGCCAGCAGCCGAGGCTATATTGGACTGACTAACTATGGCTACACCTTC

J gene: TRBJ2-3
clone size: few
D gene: -
V gene: TRBV30
CDR3 protein: CAWSEGYGRTDTQYF
CDR3 DNA: TGTGCCTGGAGTGAGGGATACGGTCGCACAGATACGCAGTATTTT

J gene: TRBJ2-5
clone size: -
D gene: -
V gene: TRBV29-1
CDR3 protein: CSAAGTGRETQYF
CDR3 DNA: TGCAGCGCAGCCGGGACGGGGCGAGAGACCCAGTACTTC

J gene: TRBJ2-5
clone size: -
D gene: TRBD1
V gene: TRBV10-3
CDR3 protein: CAISEGQGLQGTQYF
CDR3 DNA: TGTGCCATCAGTGAAGGACAGGGGCTCCAAGGGACCCAGTACTTC

J gene: TRBJ2-2
clone size: once
D gene: -
V gene: TRBV15
CDR3 protein: CATSKTANTGELFF
CDR3 DNA: TGTGCCACCAGCAAGACAGCGAACACCGGGGAGCTGTTTTTT

J gene: TRBJ2-7
clone size: few
D gene: -
V gene: TRBV29-1
CDR3 protein: CSVETPNGGGPYEQYF
CDR3 DNA: TGCAGCGTTGAAACCCCAAATGGAGGGGGCCCCTACGAGCAGTACTTC

J gene: TRBJ2-1
clone size: -
D gene: -
V gene: TRBV28
CDR3 protein: CASSLSGSPRGNEQFF
CDR3 DNA: TGTGCCAGCAGCCTATCCGGGTCCCCACGCGGCAACGAGCAGTTCTTC

J gene: TRBJ2-3
clone size: -
D gene: -
V gene: TRBV7-6
CDR3 protein: CASSLEPPVGGPGADTQYF
CDR3 DNA: TGTGCCAGCAGCTTAGAGCCCCCGGTGGGAGGGCCAGGGGCAGATACGCAGTATTTT

J gene: TRBJ2-5
clone size: many
D gene: -
V gene: TRBV7-2
CDR3 protein: CASSLAGYQETQYF
CDR3 DNA: TGTGCCAGCAGCTTAGCCGGATACCAAGAGACCCAGTACTTC

J gene: TRBJ1-2
clone size: -
D gene: -
V gene: TRBV6-5
CDR3 protein: CASSPGSVGYTF
CDR3 DNA: TGTGCCAGCAGTCCCGGATCGGTTGGCTACACCTTC

J gene: TRBJ1-6
clone size: -
D gene: TRBD1
V gene: TRBV15
CDR3 protein: CATSRGDRDNSPLHF
CDR3 DNA: TGTGCCACCAGCAGAGGGGACAGGGATAATTCACCCCTCCACTTT

J gene: TRBJ2-1
clone size: -
D gene: -
V gene: TRBV24-1
CDR3 protein: CATSAGYEQFF
CDR3 DNA: TGTGCCACCAGTGCTGGCTATGAGCAGTTCTTC

J gene: TRBJ1-1
clone size: few
D gene: -
V gene: TRBV29-1
CDR3 protein: CSVWQENTEAFF
CDR3 DNA: TGCAGCGTTTGGCAAGAGAACACTGAAGCTTTCTTT

J gene: TRBJ1-5
clone size: -
D gene: TRBD1
V gene: TRBV20-1
CDR3 protein: CSARRDSRLRGNQPQHF
CDR3 DNA: TGCAGTGCTAGAAGGGACAGCCGGCTTCGAGGCAATCAGCCCCAGCATTTT

J gene: TRBJ2-1
clone size: few
D gene: -
V gene: TRBV6-1
CDR3 protein: CASSEVRRKQFF
CDR3 DNA: TGTGCCAGCAGTGAAGTCCGGAGGAAGCAGTTCTTC

J gene: TRBJ2-5
clone size: -
D gene: -
V gene: TRBV27
CDR3 protein: CASSSGQPGRETQYF
CDR3 DNA: TGTGCCAGCAGTTCTGGGCAGCCGGGTCGAGAGACCCAGTACTTC

J gene: TRBJ2-7
clone size: -
D gene: -
V gene: TRBV3-1
CDR3 protein: CASSPQWGPYEQYF
CDR3 DNA: TGTGCCAGCAGCCCCCAGTGGGGGCCCTACGAGCAGTACTTC

J gene: TRBJ1-1
clone size: -
D gene: -
V gene: TRBV28
CDR3 protein: CASKEWDTEAFF
CDR3 DNA: TGTGCCAGCAAAGAATGGGACACTGAAGCTTTCTTT

J gene: TRBJ2-1
clone size: few
D gene: TRBD2
V gene: TRBV10-3
CDR3 protein: CAISEYSGSYEQFF
CDR3 DNA: TGTGCCATCAGTGAGTATAGCGGGAGCTATGAGCAGTTCTTC

J gene: TRBJ1-5
clone size: -
D gene: -
V gene: TRBV5-6
CDR3 protein: CASSLGDPDQPQHF
CDR3 DNA: TGTGCCAGCAGCTTGGGGGACCCAGACCAGCCCCAGCATTTT

J gene: TRBJ1-5
clone size: many
D gene: -
V gene: TRBV6-5
CDR3 protein: CASSKSGGENNQPQHF
CDR3 DNA: TGTGCCAGCAGCAAAAGCGGGGGCGAGAACAATCAGCCCCAGCATTTT

J gene: TRBJ1-2
clone size: -
D gene: -
V gene: TRBV7-9
CDR3 protein: CASSHQGAYGYTF
CDR3 DNA: TGTGCCAGCAGCCACCAGGGAGCCTATGGCTACACCTTC

J gene: TRBJ1-2
clone size: few
D gene: -
V gene: TRBV20-1
CDR3 protein: CSARESARAEYGYTF
CDR3 DNA: TGCAGTGCTAGAGAATCTGCCAGGGCTGAATATGGCTACACCTTC

J gene: TRBJ2-7
clone size: few
D gene: -
V gene: TRBV7-9
CDR3 protein: CASSLGRDGSSYEQYF
CDR3 DNA: TGTGCCAGCAGCTTGGGTCGGGACGGTTCCTCCTACGAGCAGTACTTC

J gene: TRBJ2-7
clone size: few
D gene: TRBD1
V gene: TRBV29-1
CDR3 protein: CSVGQGLRGEQYF
CDR3 DNA: TGCAGCGTTGGACAGGGTCTCCGAGGAGAGCAGTACTTC

J gene: TRBJ2-1
clone size: -
D gene: TRBD2
V gene: TRBV27
CDR3 protein: CASSPELVGTSREQFF
CDR3 DNA: TGTGCCAGCAGTCCCGAGTTAGTGGGGACTAGTCGTGAGCAGTTCTTC

J gene: TRBJ2-1
clone size: once
D gene: TRBD2
V gene: TRBV20-1
CDR3 protein: CSAREMGTSGSLAYNEQFF
CDR3 DNA: TGCAGTGCTAGAGAGATGGGGACTAGCGGGAGCCTCGCCTACAATGAGCAGTTCTTC

J gene: TRBJ2-6
clone size: -
D gene: TRBD1
V gene: TRBV7-9
CDR3 protein: CASSQGTGAANVLTF
CDR3 DNA: TGTGCCAGCAGCCAGGGCACAGGGGCGGCCAACGTCCTGACTTTC

J gene: TRBJ2-1
clone size: many
D gene: -
V gene: TRBV29-1
CDR3 protein: CSANGPGNEQFF
CDR3 DNA: TGCAGCGCCAACGGGCCAGGGAATGAGCAGTTCTTC

J gene: TRBJ2-7
clone size: -
D gene: TRBD2
V gene: TRBV2
CDR3 protein: CASSEAFSGTTYEQYF
CDR3 DNA: TGTGCCAGCAGTGAAGCGTTTAGCGGGACAACCTACGAGCAGTACTTC

J gene: TRBJ2-5
clone size: -
D gene: -
V gene: TRBV7-3
CDR3 protein: CASPRSDQETQYF
CDR3 DNA: TGTGCCAGCCCTCGATCTGATCAAGAGACCCAGTACTTC

J gene: TRBJ2-5
clone size: -
D gene: -
V gene: TRBV15
CDR3 protein: CATSGTAMTGTKETQYF
CDR3 DNA: TGTGCCACCAGCGGAACTGCCATGACAGGCACGAAAGAGACCCAGTACTTC

J gene: TRBJ1-2
clone size: -
D gene: -
V gene: TRBV24-1
CDR3 protein: CATSDTRTDGYTF
CDR3 DNA: TGTGCCACCAGTGATACTCGGACGGATGGCTACACCTTC

J gene: TRBJ2-4
clone size: -
D gene: -
V gene: TRBV9
CDR3 protein: CASSVGGRREQYF
CDR3 DNA: TGTGCCAGCAGCGTGGGGGGAAGGCGAGAGCAGTACTTC

J gene: TRBJ1-2
clone size: -
D gene: TRBD1
V gene: TRBV29-1
CDR3 protein: CSVAQGAEYGYTF
CDR3 DNA: TGCAGCGTTGCACAGGGGGCGGAGTATGGCTACACCTTC

J gene: TRBJ2-7
clone size: -
D gene: TRBD1
V gene: TRBV28
CDR3 protein: CASSSDRGESYEQYF
CDR3 DNA: TGTGCCAGCAGTAGCGACAGGGGAGAGTCCTACGAGCAGTACTTC

J gene: TRBJ2-1
clone size: many
D gene: TRBD2
V gene: TRBV7-2
CDR3 protein: CASSAELAGRGSYNEQFF
CDR3 DNA: TGTGCCAGCAGCGCCGAACTAGCGGGAAGGGGCTCCTACAATGAGCAGTTCTTC

J gene: TRBJ2-1
clone size: few
D gene: TRBD2
V gene: TRBV7-3
CDR3 protein: CASRPTSGAYNEQFF
CDR3 DNA: TGTGCCAGCAGGCCTACTAGCGGGGCCTACAATGAGCAGTTCTTC

J gene: TRBJ2-6
clone size: few
D gene: -
V gene: TRBV27
CDR3 protein: CASSGGVLAGANVLTF
CDR3 DNA: TGTGCCAGCAGTGGAGGGGTACTCGCTGGGGCCAACGTCCTGACTTTC

J gene: TRBJ1-1
clone size: -
D gene: -
V gene: TRBV6-5
CDR3 protein: CASRLLTGFQAFF
CDR3 DNA: TGTGCCAGCAGACTGCTCACGGGCTTCCAAGCTTTCTTT

J gene: TRBJ1-1
clone size: -
D gene: TRBD1
V gene: TRBV12-3/TRBV12-4
CDR3 protein: CASSFDRAEAFF
CDR3 DNA: TGTGCCAGCAGTTTTGACAGGGCTGAAGCTTTCTTT

J gene: TRBJ1-5
clone size: -
D gene: TRBD1
V gene: TRBV12-3/TRBV12-4
CDR3 protein: CASSRQGVGNQPQHF
CDR3 DNA: TGTGCCAGCAGCCGACAGGGTGTGGGCAATCAGCCCCAGCATTTT

J gene: TRBJ1-2
clone size: few
D gene: -
V gene: TRBV6-1
CDR3 protein: CASSDQWGLLGYTF
CDR3 DNA: TGTGCCAGCAGTGACCAGTGGGGGTTGCTCGGCTACACCTTC

J gene: TRBJ2-6
clone size: -
D gene: TRBD1
V gene: TRBV6-5
CDR3 protein: CASRRDSSGANVLTF
CDR3 DNA: TGTGCCAGCCGACGGGACAGCTCTGGGGCCAACGTCCTGACTTTC

J gene: TRBJ1-2
clone size: few
D gene: -
V gene: TRBV18
CDR3 protein: CASSSPDGYGYTF
CDR3 DNA: TGTGCCAGCTCATCACCGGACGGCTATGGCTACACCTTC

J gene: TRBJ2-1
clone size: -
D gene: TRBD1
V gene: TRBV11-2
CDR3 protein: CASSSTGSHNEQFF
CDR3 DNA: TGTGCCAGCAGCTCGACAGGGTCCCACAATGAGCAGTTCTTC

J gene: TRBJ1-1
clone size: -
D gene: -
V gene: TRBV12-3/TRBV12-4
CDR3 protein: CASTQTGNTEAFF
CDR3 DNA: TGTGCCAGCACCCAGACAGGGAACACTGAAGCTTTCTTT

J gene: TRBJ2-7
clone size: few
D gene: -
V gene: TRBV28
CDR3 protein: CASSPEGMGSTGGYEQYF
CDR3 DNA: TGTGCCAGCAGTCCCGAAGGCATGGGGAGCACCGGGGGCTACGAGCAGTACTTC